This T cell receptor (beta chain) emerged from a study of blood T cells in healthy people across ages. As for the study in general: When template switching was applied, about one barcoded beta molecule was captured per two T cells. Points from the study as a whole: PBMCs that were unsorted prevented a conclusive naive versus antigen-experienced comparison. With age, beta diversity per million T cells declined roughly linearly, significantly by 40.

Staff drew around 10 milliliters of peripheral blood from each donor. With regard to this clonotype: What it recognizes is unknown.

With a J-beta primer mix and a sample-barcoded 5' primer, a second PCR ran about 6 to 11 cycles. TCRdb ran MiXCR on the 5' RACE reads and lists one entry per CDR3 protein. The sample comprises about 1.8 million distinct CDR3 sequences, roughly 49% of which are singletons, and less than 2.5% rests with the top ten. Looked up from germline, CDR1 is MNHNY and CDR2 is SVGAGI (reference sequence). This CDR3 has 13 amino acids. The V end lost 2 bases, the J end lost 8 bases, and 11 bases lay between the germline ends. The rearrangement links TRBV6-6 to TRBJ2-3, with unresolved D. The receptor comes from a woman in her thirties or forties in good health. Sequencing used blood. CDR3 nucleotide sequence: TGTGCCAGCAGTTACGATCCCTTCCTTACGCAGTATTTT. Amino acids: CASSYDPFLTQYF.